This TCR beta chain derives from a study of OX40 agonist ivuxolimab in advanced cancers. This table comes from immunoSEQ multiplex PCR, and its TCRdb copy is limited to in-frame clones, with some not included. The sample yields around 13,000 clones, around 80% seen once. The CDR3 consists of 15 residues. The germline V gene encodes CDR1 SGHRS and CDR2 YFSETQ. V was pared by 3 bases and J by 4 bases, with 5 bases of the junction left unmatched. The chain uses TRBV5-1 and TRBJ1-3, with 9 positions matching TRBD1. This TCR derives from an adult with an advanced solid tumor such as melanoma, head and neck, liver or kidney cancer. Sequenced here: CD4+ or CD8+ T cells sorted from blood, sampled in a trial of the OX40 agonist ivuxolimab. CDR3 protein: CASSYTGGAGNTIYF. As DNA, the CDR3 is TGCGCCAGCAGCTATACAGGGGGCGCGGGAAACACCATATATTTT.